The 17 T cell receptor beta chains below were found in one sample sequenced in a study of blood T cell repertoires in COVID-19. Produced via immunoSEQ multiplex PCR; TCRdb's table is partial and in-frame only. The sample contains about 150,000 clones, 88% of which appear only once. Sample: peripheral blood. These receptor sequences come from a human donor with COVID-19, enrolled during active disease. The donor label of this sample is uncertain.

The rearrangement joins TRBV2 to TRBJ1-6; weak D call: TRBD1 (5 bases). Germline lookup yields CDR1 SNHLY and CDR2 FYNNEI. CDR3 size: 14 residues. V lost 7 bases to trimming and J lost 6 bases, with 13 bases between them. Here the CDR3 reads CASTQQAFNSPLHF. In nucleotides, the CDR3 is TGTGCCAGCACGCAACAGGCTTTTAATTCACCCCTCCACTTT. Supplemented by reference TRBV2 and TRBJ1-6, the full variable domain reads EPEVTQTPSHQVTQMGQEVILRCVPISNHLYFYWYRQILGQKVEFLVSFYNNEISEKSEIFDDQFSVERPDGSNFTLKIRSTKLEDSAMYFCASTQQAFNSPLHFGNGTRLTVT.

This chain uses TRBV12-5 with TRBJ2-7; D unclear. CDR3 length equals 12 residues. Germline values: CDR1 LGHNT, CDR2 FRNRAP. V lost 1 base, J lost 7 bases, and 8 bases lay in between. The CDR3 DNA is TGTGCTAGTGGTTTGGCCGAGAAAGAGCAGTACTTC. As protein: CASGLAEKEQYF. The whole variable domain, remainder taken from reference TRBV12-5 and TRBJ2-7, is DARVTQTPRHKVTEMGQEVTMRCQPILGHNTVFWYRQTMMQGLELLAYFRNRAPLDDSGMPKDRFSAEMPDATLATLKIQPSEPRDSAVYFCASGLAEKEQYFGPGTRLTVT.

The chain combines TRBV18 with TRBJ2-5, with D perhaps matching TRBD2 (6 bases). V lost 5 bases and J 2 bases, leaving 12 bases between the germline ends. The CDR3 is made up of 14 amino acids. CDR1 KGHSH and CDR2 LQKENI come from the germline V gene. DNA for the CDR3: TGTGCCAGCTCAGATTCCGGGACTCAAGAGACCCAGTACTTC. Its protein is CASSDSGTQETQYF.

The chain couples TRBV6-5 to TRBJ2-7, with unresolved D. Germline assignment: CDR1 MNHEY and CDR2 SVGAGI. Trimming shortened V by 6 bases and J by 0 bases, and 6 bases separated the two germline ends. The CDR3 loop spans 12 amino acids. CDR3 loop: CASRRSSYEQYF. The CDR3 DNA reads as TGTGCCAGCAGACGCAGCTCCTACGAGCAGTACTTC.

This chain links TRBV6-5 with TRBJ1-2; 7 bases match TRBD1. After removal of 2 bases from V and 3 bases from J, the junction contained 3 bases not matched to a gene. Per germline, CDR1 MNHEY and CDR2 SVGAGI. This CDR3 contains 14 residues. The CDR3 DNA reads TGTGCCAGCAGTTACAAAGGGACAGACTATGGCTACACCTTC. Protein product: CASSYKGTDYGYTF.

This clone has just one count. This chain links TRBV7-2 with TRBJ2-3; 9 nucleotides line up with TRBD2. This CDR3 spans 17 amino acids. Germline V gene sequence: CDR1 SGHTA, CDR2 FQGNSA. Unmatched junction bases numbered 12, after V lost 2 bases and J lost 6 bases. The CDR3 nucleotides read TGTGCCAGCAGCTTAAGCGGACCTAGCGGGGTTTTTGATACGCAGTATTTT. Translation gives CASSLSGPSGVFDTQYF. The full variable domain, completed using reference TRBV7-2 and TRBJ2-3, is GAGVSQSPSNKVTEKGKDVELRCDPISGHTALYWYRQSLGQGLEFLIYFQGNSAPDKSGLPSDRFSAERTGGSVSTLTIQRTQQEDSAVYLCASSLSGPSGVFDTQYFGPGTRLTVL.

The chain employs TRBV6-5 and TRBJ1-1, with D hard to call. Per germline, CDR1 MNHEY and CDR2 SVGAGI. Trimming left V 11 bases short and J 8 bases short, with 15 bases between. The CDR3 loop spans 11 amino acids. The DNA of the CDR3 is TGTGCCGGCCTGTCATTCGGGGAAGCTTTCTTT. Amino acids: CAGLSFGEAFF.

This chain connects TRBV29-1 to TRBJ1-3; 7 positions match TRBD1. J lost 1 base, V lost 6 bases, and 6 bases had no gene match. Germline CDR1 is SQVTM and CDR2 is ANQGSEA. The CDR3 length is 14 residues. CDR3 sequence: CSVAGTDSGNTIYF. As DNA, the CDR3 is TGCAGCGTAGCCGGGACAGATTCTGGAAACACCATATATTTT.

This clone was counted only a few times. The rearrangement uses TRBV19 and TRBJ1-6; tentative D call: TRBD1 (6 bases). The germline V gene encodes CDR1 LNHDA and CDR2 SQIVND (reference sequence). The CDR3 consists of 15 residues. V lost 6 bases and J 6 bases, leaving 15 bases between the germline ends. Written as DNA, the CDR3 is TGTGCCAGTAGCCCAACAGGGAGGGGTAATTCACCCCTCCACTTT. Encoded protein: CASSPTGRGNSPLHF.

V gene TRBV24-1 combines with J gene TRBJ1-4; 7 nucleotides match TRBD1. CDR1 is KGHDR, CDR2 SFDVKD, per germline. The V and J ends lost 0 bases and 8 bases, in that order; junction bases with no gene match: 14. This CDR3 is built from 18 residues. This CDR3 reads CATSDLQVSGGKKEKLFF. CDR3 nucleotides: TGTGCCACCAGTGATTTGCAGGTCTCAGGGGGGAAGAAAGAAAAACTGTTTTTT.

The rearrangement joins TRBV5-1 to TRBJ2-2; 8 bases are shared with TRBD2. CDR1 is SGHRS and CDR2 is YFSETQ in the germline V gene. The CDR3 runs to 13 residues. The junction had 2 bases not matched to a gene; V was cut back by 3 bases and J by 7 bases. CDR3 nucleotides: TGCGCCAGCAGCTCGACTAGCGACGGGGAGCTGTTTTTT. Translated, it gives CASSSTSDGELFF.

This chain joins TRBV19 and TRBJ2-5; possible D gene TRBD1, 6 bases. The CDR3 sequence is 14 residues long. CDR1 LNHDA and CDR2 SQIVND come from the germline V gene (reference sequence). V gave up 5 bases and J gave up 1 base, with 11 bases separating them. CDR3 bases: TGTGCCAGTAGTCCCACAGGGATCCAAGAGACCCAGTACTTC. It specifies CASSPTGIQETQYF.

This CDR3 reads CASSVQQANYGYTF. The CDR3 bases are TGTGCCAGCAGTGTCCAACAGGCTAACTATGGCTACACCTTC. This chain links TRBV2 with TRBJ1-2; a possible D gene is TRBD1 (5 bases). The germline V gene encodes CDR1 SNHLY and CDR2 FYNNEI. V was pared by 4 bases and J by 0 bases, with 9 bases between. This CDR3 has 14 amino acids.

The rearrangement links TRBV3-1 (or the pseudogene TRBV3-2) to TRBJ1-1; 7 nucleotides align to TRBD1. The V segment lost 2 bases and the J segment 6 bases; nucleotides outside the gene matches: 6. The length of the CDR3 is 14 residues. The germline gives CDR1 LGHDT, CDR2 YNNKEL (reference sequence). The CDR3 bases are TGTGCCAGCAGCCAAACCGACAGGGCTTCTGAAGCTTTCTTT. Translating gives CASSQTDRASEAFF.

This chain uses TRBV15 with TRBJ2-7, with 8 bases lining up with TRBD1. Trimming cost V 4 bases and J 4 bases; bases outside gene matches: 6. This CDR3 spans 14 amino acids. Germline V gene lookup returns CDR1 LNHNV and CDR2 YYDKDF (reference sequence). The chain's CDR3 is CATSTDRGIYEQYF. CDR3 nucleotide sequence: TGTGCCACCAGCACCGACAGGGGAATTTACGAGCAGTACTTC.

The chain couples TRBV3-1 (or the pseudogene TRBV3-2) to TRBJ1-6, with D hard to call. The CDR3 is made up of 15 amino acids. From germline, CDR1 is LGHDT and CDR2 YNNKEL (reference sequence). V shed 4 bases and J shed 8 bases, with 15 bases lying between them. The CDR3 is CASSRLRGSYSPLHF. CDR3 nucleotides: TGTGCCAGCAGCCGCCTTCGGGGATCGTATTCACCCCTCCACTTT.

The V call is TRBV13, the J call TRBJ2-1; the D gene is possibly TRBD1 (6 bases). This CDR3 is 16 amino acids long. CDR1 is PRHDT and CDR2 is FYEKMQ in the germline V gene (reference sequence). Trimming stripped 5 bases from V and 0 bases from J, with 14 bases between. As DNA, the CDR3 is TGTGCCAGCAGCCCCGGACAGTCGAGCTCCTACAATGAGCAGTTCTTC. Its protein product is CASSPGQSSSYNEQFF.